The next 9 T cell receptor beta chains were all read from a single sample in a study of shared clonotypes between healthy human individuals. Only in-frame clones appear in the TCRdb table, and some are missing; sequencing was by immunoSEQ multiplex PCR. The table records 2.5 million or so clones, around 94% of them present only once. The sample comprised naive CD4+ T cells sorted from blood. This sample's subset: CD45RA+ positively selected. The receptor set was obtained from a man between 18 and 35 years old in good health.

This clone came up once. The identical CDR3 is also encoded by other nucleotide sequences in the sample. The chain recombines TRBV6-5 with TRBJ2-7, with 7 bases lining up with TRBD2. CDR1 is MNHEY and CDR2 is SVGAGI in the germline V gene. With 6 bases clipped from V and 4 bases from J, the junction kept 6 bases outside the gene matches. CDR3 length: 13 residues. Here the CDR3 reads CASRRGLSYEQYF. The CDR3 DNA reads as TGTGCCAGCAGGCGGGGACTATCGTACGAGCAGTACTTC.

This rearrangement joins TRBV7-2 to TRBJ1-2, with 7 bases matching TRBD1. The CDR3 sequence is 14 residues long. The V and J ends lost 5 bases and 6 bases, in that order; junction bases with no gene match: 9. CDR1 is SGHTA, CDR2 FQGNSA, per germline. CDR3 nucleotide sequence: TGTGCCAGCAGCCTCCCCGGCACAGGGGATGGCTACACCTTC. Residues: CASSLPGTGDGYTF. The variable domain in full, with the rest retrieved from reference TRBV7-2 and TRBJ1-2, is GAGVSQSPSNKVTEKGKDVELRCDPISGHTALYWYRQSLGQGLEFLIYFQGNSAPDKSGLPSDRFSAERTGGSVSTLTIQRTQQEDSAVYLCASSLPGTGDGYTFGSGTRLTVV.

The V gene is TRBV6-1, the J gene TRBJ1-2; a possible D gene is TRBD1 (5 bases). CDR1 and CDR2 from the germline V gene are MNHNS and SASEGT. The CDR3 has 16 residues. V was clipped by 1 base and J by 2 bases, with 14 bases between them. The CDR3 loop reads CASSEEPRAPNYGYTF. The CDR3 DNA reads TGTGCCAGCAGTGAAGAACCCAGGGCCCCCAACTATGGCTACACCTTC.

V gene TRBV28 combines with J gene TRBJ1-6, with D possibly matching TRBD1 (6 bases). V lost 4 bases to trimming and J lost 12 bases, with 19 bases between them. Germline CDR1 is MDHEN and CDR2 is SYDVKM. This CDR3 region has 15 residues. The CDR3 here is CASSWSGATGEPLHF. In DNA form, the CDR3 reads TGTGCCAGCAGTTGGTCGGGGGCGACGGGGGAACCCCTCCACTTT. Full variable domain (outside the CDR3, taken from reference TRBV28 and TRBJ1-6): DVKVTQSSRYLVKRTGEKVFLECVQDMDHENMFWYRQDPGLGLRLIYFSYDVKMKEKGDIPEGYSVSREKKERFSLILESASTNQTSMYLCASSWSGATGEPLHFGNGTRLTVT.

This clone was found a few times. V gene TRBV5-1 combines with J gene TRBJ1-6; D not certain. Germline V lookup: CDR1 SGHRS, CDR2 YFSETQ. V dropped 0 bases and J dropped 9 bases, with 7 bases sitting between them. This CDR3 is 13 amino acids long. This CDR3 reads CASSLDGRSPLHF. The CDR3 DNA reads as TGCGCCAGCAGCTTGGATGGTCGTTCACCCCTCCACTTT.

The gene calls are TRBV19 and TRBJ1-6; 7 positions agree with TRBD1. CDR1 and CDR2 from the germline V gene are LNHDA and SQIVND (reference sequence). The CDR3 contains 18 residues. V lost 3 bases and J lost 6; bases outside the gene matches: 14. The CDR3 loop reads CASSIQLKLRGPNSPLHF. CDR3 DNA: TGTGCCAGTAGTATCCAACTAAAGTTGAGGGGGCCTAATTCACCCCTCCACTTT.

The chain employs TRBV30 and TRBJ2-7; 9 positions agree with TRBD1. CDR3 length equals 17 residues. Germline CDR1 is GTSNPN and CDR2 is SVGIG (reference sequence). Trimming took 4 bases from V and 6 from J; bases not matched to a gene: 19. In nucleotides, the CDR3 is TGTGCCTGGAAACGGGCCGGGACAGGGAATTTTTTGAGCGAGCAGTACTTC. The encoded protein is CAWKRAGTGNFLSEQYF.

This clone was found a few times. In DNA form, the CDR3 reads TGTGCCACCACACTGCAGGGCGGCACCGGGGAGCTGTTTTTT. Its translation: CATTLQGGTGELFF. The genes are TRBV27 and TRBJ2-2, with D perhaps TRBD1 (5 bases). There are 14 residues in the CDR3. V was pared by 10 bases and J by 4 bases, with 16 bases between. Per the germline V gene, CDR1 is MNHEY and CDR2 is SMNVEV (reference sequence).

This clone was detected only once. The chain combines TRBV13 with TRBJ2-2, with D unclear. This CDR3 is 11 amino acids long. Germline CDR1 PRHDT, CDR2 FYEKMQ (reference sequence). V lost 5 bases to trimming and J lost 6 bases, with 4 bases between them. CDR3 sequence (DNA): TGTGCCAGCAGCAGATCCGGGGAGCTGTTTTTT. Translation: CASSRSGELFF.